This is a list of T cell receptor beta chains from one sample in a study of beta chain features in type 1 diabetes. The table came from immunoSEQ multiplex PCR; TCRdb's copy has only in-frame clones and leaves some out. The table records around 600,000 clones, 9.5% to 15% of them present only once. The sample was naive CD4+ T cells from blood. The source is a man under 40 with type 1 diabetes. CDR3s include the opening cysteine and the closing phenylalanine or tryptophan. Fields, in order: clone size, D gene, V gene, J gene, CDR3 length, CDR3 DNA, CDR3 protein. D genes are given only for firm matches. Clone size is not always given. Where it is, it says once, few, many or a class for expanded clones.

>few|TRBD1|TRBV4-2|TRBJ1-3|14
TGTGCCAGCAGCTCCGGGACAGCTGGAAACACCATATATTTT
CASSSGTAGNTIYF
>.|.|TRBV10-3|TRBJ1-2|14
TGTGCCATCAGTGAGTCTGGGGGCAACTATGGCTACACCTTC
CAISESGGNYGYTF
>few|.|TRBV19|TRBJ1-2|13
TGTGCCAGTAGTGAGGACGGAGACTATGGCTACACCTTC
CASSEDGDYGYTF
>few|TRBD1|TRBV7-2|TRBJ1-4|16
TGTGCCAGCAGCTTAGGGAAAGACAGGGGAGGTGAAAAACTGTTTTTT
CASSLGKDRGGEKLFF
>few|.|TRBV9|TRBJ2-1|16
TGTGCCAGCAGCCCCCAGGCGGGGTCGGGCTACAATGAGCAGTTCTTC
CASSPQAGSGYNEQFF
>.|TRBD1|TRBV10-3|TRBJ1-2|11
TGTGCCGCCAGGGGGTCCTATGGCTACACCTTC
CAARGSYGYTF
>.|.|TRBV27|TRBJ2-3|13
TGTGCCAGCAGGGCCACTAGCACAGATACGCAGTATTTT
CASRATSTDTQYF
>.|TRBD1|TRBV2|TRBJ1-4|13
TGTGCCAGCAAGGGACAGTCTGGTGAAAAACTGTTTTTT
CASKGQSGEKLFF
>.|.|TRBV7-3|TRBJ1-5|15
TGTGCCAGCAGCTTATTTGTGCAGGGGCTATGGCCCCAGCATTTT
CASSLFVQGLWPQHF
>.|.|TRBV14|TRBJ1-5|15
TGTGCCAGCAGCCTCCGCAGGAGGTCGAAGAAGCCCCAGCATTTT
CASSLRRRSKKPQHF
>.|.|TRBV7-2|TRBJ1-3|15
TGTGCCAGCAGCAGCACAGCTTCTTCTGGAAACACCATATATTTT
CASSSTASSGNTIYF
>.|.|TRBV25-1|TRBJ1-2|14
TGTGCCAGCAGTGAATGGGGGTCCGGCTATGGCTACACCTTC
CASSEWGSGYGYTF
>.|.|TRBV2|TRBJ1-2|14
TGTGCCAGCAGTGTCGGACAGTCGGACTATGGCTACACCTTC
CASSVGQSDYGYTF
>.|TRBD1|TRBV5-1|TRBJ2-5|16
TGCGCCAGCAGCTTGGATGGTTACAGGGGGCTGGAGACCCAGTACTTC
CASSLDGYRGLETQYF
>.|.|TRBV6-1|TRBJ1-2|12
TGTGCCAGCATAGTTTCTAACTATGGCTACACCTTC
CASIVSNYGYTF
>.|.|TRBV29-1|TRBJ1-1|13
TGCAGCGGACGACCTGGGGGCTGGGCTGAAGCTTTCTTT
CSGRPGGWAEAFF
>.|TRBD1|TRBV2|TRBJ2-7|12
TGTGCCAGCAGTCGACAGGGGGCCAAGCAGTACTTC
CASSRQGAKQYF
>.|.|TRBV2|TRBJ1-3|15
TGTGCCAGCAGGCCCCAAGGCCCCTCTGGAAACACCATATATTTT
CASRPQGPSGNTIYF
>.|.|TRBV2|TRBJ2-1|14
TGTGCCAGCAGCCGGGACTCCGCATGGGGTGAGCAGTTCTTC
CASSRDSAWGEQFF
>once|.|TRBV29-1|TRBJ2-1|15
TGCAGCGTTGAGATAGACCGGCGCGGGTACAATGAGCAGTTCTTC
CSVEIDRRGYNEQFF
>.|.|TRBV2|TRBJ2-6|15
TGTGCCAGCAGTGAGGGGCGCGCTGGGGCCAACGTCCTGACTTTC
CASSEGRAGANVLTF
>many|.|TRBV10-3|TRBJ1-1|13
TGTGCCATCAACCCGGGCCAGAACACTGAAGCTTTCTTT
CAINPGQNTEAFF
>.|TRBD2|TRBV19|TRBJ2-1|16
TGTGCCAGTAGTCCCCAGACTAGCGGGGGGATTTATGAGCAGTTCTTC
CASSPQTSGGIYEQFF
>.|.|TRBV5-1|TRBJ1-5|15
TGCGCCAGCAGCTCCGGAGGAAGAGGGGATCAGCCCCAGCATTTT
CASSSGGRGDQPQHF
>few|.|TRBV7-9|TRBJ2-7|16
TGTGCCAGCAGCCTTCTGGAGCGGGCGGACCCCTGGGAGCAGTACTTC
CASSLLERADPWEQYF
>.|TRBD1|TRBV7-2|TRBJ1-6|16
TGTGCCAGCGGACTCCGGGACAGGGGGCTCGGGTCACCCCTCCACTTT
CASGLRDRGLGSPLHF
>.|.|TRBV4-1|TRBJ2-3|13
TGCGCCAGCAGCCAAGATAAGGGACTGACGCAGTATTTT
CASSQDKGLTQYF
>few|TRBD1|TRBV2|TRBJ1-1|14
TGTGCCAGCAGGGGGGACAGGGTAAACACTGAAGCTTTCTTT
CASRGDRVNTEAFF
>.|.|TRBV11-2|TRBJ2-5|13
TGTGCCAGCAGCTCGCCGGGGAGGGAGACCCAGTACTTC
CASSSPGRETQYF
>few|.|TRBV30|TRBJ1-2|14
TGTGCCTGGGGGGCCGGGGACTTCTCCTATGGCTACACCTTC
CAWGAGDFSYGYTF
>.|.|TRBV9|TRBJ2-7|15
TGTGCCAGCAGCGTAGCGGGGAATCTCGAGAGGGAGCAGTACTTC
CASSVAGNLEREQYF
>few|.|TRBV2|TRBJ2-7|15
TGTGCCAGCAGTGATTGGGGTGGTCAGGGCTACGAGCAGTACTTC
CASSDWGGQGYEQYF
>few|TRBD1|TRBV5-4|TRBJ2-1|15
TGTGCCAGCAGCCCCGGGACAGGGGGTTATCATGAGCAGTTCTTC
CASSPGTGGYHEQFF
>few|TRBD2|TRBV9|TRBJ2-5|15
TGTGCCAGCAGCGTGGCTAGCGGAGATCAAGAGACCCAGTACTTC
CASSVASGDQETQYF
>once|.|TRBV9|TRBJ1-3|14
TGTGCCAGCAGCGCTGGAAATAATGGAAACACCATATATTTT
CASSAGNNGNTIYF
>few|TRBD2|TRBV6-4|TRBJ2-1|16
TGTGCCAGCAGTGACGCTCCGGGACTAGCGGCCAATGAGCAGTTCTTC
CASSDAPGLAANEQFF
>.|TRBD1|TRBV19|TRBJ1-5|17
TGTGCCAGTAGTATAGTAGCCGACAGGGCGGGCGATCAGCCCCAGCATTTT
CASSIVADRAGDQPQHF
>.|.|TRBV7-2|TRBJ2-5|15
TGTGCCAGCAGCTTAGTATGGGGGATCCAAGAGACCCAGTACTTC
CASSLVWGIQETQYF
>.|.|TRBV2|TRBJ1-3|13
TGTGCCAGCAGTGCAGTCTCTGGAAACACCATATATTTT
CASSAVSGNTIYF
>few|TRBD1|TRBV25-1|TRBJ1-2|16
TGTGCCAGCAGTGACCACACAGGGGGCGCCGGCTATGGCTACACCTTC
CASSDHTGGAGYGYTF
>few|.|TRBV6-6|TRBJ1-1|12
TGTGCCAGCAGTGGGGAGGGAACTGAAGCTTTCTTT
CASSGEGTEAFF
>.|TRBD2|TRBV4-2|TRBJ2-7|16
TGTGCCAGCAGCCAAGCCGGGACTAGCGGCGCCTACGAGCAGTACTTC
CASSQAGTSGAYEQYF
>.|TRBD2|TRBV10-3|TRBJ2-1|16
TGTGCCATCTCCTCCGGAGCGGGGGGGCATTGGAATGAGCAGTTCTTC
CAISSGAGGHWNEQFF
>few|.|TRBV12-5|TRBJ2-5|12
TGTGCTAGTGGTTTGGGCCAAGAGACCCAGTACTTC
CASGLGQETQYF